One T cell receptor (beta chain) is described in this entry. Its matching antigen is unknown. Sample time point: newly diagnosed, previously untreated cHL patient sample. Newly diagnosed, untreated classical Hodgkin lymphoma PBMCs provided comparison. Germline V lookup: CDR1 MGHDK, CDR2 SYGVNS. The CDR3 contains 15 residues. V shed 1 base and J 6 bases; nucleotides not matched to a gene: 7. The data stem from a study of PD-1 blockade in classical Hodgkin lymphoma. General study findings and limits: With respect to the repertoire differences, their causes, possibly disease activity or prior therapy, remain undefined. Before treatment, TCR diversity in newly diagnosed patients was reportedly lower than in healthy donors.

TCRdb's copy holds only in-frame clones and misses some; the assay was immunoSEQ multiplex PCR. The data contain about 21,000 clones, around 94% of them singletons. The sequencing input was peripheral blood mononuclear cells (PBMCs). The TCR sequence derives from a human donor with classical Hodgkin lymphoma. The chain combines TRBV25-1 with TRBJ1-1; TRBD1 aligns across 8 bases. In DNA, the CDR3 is TGTGCCAGCAGTGAATCTCAGGGGGCGAGATCTGAAGCTTTCTTT. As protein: CASSESQGARSEAFF.